A selection of T cell receptor beta chains follows, all from one sample in a study of T cells after yellow fever vaccination. TCRdb independently ran MiXCR on the 5' RACE reads; one entry per CDR3 protein. The repertoire has approximately 610,000 distinct CDR3 sequences, around 16% of them found once; the top ten carry about 18%. The input for sequencing was PBMCs, taken 4 to 6 days after the first yellow fever vaccination. These receptors all come from a young man who received the YFV17D yellow fever vaccine. Both conserved end residues are trimmed from each CDR3. Fields, in order: J gene, V gene, CDR3 protein.

TRBJ2-2	TRBV19	ASSIVAGVTGELF
TRBJ1-3	TRBV5-1	ASSHGQTSGNTIY
TRBJ2-7	TRBV24-1	ATRTGGHSDEQY
TRBJ1-6	TRBV5-6	ASTSVRGGNSPLH
TRBJ2-3	TRBV7-2	ASSPSGGVGDTQY
TRBJ2-1	TRBV7-9	ASSLALAGIYNEQF
TRBJ2-1	TRBV5-1	ARSPLPGQGNEQF
TRBJ1-6	TRBV12-3/TRBV12-4	ASSTTGINSPLH
TRBJ1-5	TRBV19	ASNLGTGLFQPQH
TRBJ2-3	TRBV6-1	ASSAPGTLGTDTQY